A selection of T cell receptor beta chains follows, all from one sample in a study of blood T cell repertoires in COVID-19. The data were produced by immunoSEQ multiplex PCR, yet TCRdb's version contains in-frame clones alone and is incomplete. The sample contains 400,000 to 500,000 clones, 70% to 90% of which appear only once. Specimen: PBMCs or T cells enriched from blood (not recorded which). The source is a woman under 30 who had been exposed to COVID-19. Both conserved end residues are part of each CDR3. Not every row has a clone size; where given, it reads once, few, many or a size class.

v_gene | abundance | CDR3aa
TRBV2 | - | CASSGDRGLNQPQHF
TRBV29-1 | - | CSVELTGGRYEQYF
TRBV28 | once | CASMDSNEKLFF
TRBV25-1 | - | CASSDYRNYGYTF
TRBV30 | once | CAWSVFSGGAQEQFF
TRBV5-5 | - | CASSLAGGRKETQYF
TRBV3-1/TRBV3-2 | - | CASSQYQGGCQPQHF
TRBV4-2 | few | CASSQASGYASNEQFF
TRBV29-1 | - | CSVEDPGGYGYTF
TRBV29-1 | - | CSVVWLGAEAFF
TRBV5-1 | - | CASSSGTGANSPLHF
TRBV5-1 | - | CASSQGASTDTQYF